The 4 T cell receptor beta chains in this list originate from one sample, sequenced in a study of T-cell reconstitution after alpha-beta-depleted transplantation in children. Researchers prepared the TCRbeta library using unique molecular identifiers, the study reports. One entry per CDR3 protein, called by TCRdb with MiXCR from the PCR reads. This table has some 140,000 distinct CDR3 sequences, more than 9.5% appearing once. The sequences come from PBMCs, mostly from graft donor cells, collected 180 days after TCRalphabeta/CD19-depleted stem cell transplant. The receptors here all came from a girl under three years old who had a stem cell transplant for combined immunodeficiency, so the T cells may come from the graft donor.

This clonotype has just a few counts. V and J are TRBV12-3 or TRBV12-4 and TRBJ2-4, with a tentative D call TRBD2 (6 bases). The CDR3 is 14 amino acids. With 7 bases removed from V and 3 bases from J, the gap between germline ends came to 13 bases. CDR3 DNA sequence: TGTGCCAGCAACTTGGCGGGGCACAAAAACATTCAGTACTTC. Translation: CASNLAGHKNIQYF.

This clonotype appeared a few times. This chain uses TRBV20-1 with TRBJ2-3, with a weak D call TRBD2 (5 bases). V gave up 3 bases and J gave up 3 bases, with 10 bases separating them. This CDR3 region has 13 residues. CDR1 DFQATT and CDR2 SNEGSKA come from the germline V gene (reference sequence). CDR3 amino acids: CSARRTRTDTQYF. DNA for the CDR3: TGCAGTGCTAGGCGGACTCGTACAGATACGCAGTATTTT.

This clonotype was picked up a small number of times. V usage is TRBV3-1 and J usage is TRBJ2-3, with D maybe TRBD2 (6 bases). Germline lookup yields CDR1 LGHDT and CDR2 YNNKEL (reference sequence). V was cut by 3 bases and J by 10 bases, with 11 bases left in between. The CDR3 is made up of 12 amino acids. In DNA form, the CDR3 reads TGTGCCAGCAGCCAGGGGACTGTGTCGCAGTATTTT. Protein: CASSQGTVSQYF.

This chain links TRBV7-2 with TRBJ1-2; 9 bases agree with TRBD1. After removal of 7 bases from V and 2 bases from J, the junction contained 11 bases not matched to a gene. Germline V CDR1 and CDR2: SGHTA, FQGNSA. This CDR3 spans 16 amino acids. The CDR3 region is CASTLDRGPSNYGYTF. The CDR3 nucleotides are TGTGCCAGCACTCTGGACAGGGGACCCAGCAACTATGGCTACACCTTC.